The sequence of this T cell receptor (beta chain) was determined in a study of regulatory T cells in long-lasting Graves disease. This CDR3 is built from 15 residues. Trimming cost V 0 bases and J 0 bases, with 8 bases left between them. CDR1 and CDR2 from the germline V gene are MGHRA and YSYEKL. The sample's time point: newly diagnosed GD, antithyroid drugs for less than 3 months. Preparation of the TCR library used RNA extracted from PBMCs. Patients were from an endocrinology department in Xi'an, China. According to the study, TCR beta libraries were built with iRepertoire HTBI primers and CDR3-region Arm-PCR. MiXCR was run by TCRdb on the multiplex PCR reads, yielding one entry per CDR3 protein. The table lists approximately 350,000 distinct CDR3 sequences, under 20% of them singletons. In addition, the sample was reused for a study of T cells in Graves' hyperthyroidism and ophthalmopathy. As reported in that work: These patients, aged 18 to 65, had recently diagnosed hyperthyroidism lasting under 2 months. Model-based prediction identified ophthalmopathy a median roughly six months prior to its onset.

The TCR comes from a woman younger than 35 with Graves disease. Sequences were derived from peripheral blood mononuclear cells (PBMCs), sampled at new diagnosis, from a patient treated with antithyroid drugs. The chain has TRBV4-1 and TRBJ2-5; unclear D gene. The CDR3 here is CASSQEARHQETQYF. In DNA form, the CDR3 reads TGCGCCAGCAGCCAAGAAGCCCGTCACCAAGAGACCCAGTACTTC.